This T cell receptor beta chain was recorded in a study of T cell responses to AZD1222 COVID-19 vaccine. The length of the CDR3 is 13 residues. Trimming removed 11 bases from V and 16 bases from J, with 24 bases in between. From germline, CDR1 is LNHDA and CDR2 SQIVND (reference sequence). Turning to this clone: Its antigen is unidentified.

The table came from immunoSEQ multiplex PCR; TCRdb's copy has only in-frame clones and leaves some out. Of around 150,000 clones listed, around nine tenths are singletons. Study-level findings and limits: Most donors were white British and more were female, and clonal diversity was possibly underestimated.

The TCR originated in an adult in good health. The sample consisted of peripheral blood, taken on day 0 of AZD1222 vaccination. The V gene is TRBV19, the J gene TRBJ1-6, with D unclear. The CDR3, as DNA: TGTGCCCCATGGAAGAGACACCACCTCACTCTCCACTTT. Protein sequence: CAPWKRHHLTLHF.